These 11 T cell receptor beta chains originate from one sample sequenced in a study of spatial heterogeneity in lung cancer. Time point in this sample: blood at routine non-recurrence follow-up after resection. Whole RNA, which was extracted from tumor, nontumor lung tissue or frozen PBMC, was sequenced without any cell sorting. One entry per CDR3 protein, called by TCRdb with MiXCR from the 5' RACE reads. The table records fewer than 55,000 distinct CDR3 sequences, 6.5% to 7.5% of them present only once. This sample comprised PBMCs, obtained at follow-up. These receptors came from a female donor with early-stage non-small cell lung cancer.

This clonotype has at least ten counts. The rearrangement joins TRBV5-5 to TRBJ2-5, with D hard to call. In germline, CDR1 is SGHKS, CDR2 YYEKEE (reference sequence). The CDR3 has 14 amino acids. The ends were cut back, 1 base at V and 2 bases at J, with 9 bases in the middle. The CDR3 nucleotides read TGTGCCAGCAGCTTGTGGGCCGAACAAGAGACCCAGTACTTC. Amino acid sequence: CASSLWAEQETQYF. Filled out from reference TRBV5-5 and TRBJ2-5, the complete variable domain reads DAGVTQSPTHLIKTRGQQVTLRCSPISGHKSVSWYQQVLGQGPQFIFQYYEKEERGRGNFPDRFSARQFPNYSSELNVNALLLGDSALYLCASSLWAEQETQYFGPGTRLLVL.

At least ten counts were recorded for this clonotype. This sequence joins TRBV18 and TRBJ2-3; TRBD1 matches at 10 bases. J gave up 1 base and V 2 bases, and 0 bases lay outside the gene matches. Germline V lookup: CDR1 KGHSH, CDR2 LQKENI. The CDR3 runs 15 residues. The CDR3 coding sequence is TGTGCCAGCTCACCAGGGACAGGGGGCACAGATACGCAGTATTTT. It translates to CASSPGTGGTDTQYF.

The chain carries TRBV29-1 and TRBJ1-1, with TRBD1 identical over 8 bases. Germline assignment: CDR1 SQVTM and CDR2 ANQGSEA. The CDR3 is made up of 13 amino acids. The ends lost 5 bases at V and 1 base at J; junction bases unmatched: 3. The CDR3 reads CSVRTGSNTEAFF. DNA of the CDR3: TGCAGCGTTCGGACAGGGTCGAACACTGAAGCTTTCTTT.

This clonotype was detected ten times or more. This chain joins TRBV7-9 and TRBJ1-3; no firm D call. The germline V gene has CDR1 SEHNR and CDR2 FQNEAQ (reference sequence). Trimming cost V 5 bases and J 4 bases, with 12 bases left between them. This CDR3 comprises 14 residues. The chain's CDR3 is CASSDTSPGNTIYF. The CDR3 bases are TGTGCCAGCAGCGACACCTCTCCCGGAAACACCATATATTTT.

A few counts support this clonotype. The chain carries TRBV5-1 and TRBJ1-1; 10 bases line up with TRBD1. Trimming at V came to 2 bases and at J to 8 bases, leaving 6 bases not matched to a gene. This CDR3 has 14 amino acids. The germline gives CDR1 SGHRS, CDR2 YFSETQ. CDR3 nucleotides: TGCGCCAGCAGCTTCACCGGGACAGGGGCGGAAGCTTTCTTT. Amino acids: CASSFTGTGAEAFF.

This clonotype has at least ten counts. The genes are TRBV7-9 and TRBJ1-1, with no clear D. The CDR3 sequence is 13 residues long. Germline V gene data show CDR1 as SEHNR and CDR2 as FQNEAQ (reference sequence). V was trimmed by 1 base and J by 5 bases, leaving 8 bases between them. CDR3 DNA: TGTGCCAGCAGCTTAGTCCCGACAACTGAAGCTTTCTTT. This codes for CASSLVPTTEAFF.

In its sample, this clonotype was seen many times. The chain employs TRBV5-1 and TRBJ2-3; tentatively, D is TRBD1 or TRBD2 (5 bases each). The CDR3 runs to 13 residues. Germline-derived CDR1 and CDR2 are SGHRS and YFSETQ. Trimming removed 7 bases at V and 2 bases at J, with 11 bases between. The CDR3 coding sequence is TGCGCCAGCGGCGTGGGGGACACAGATACGCAGTATTTT. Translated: CASGVGDTDTQYF.

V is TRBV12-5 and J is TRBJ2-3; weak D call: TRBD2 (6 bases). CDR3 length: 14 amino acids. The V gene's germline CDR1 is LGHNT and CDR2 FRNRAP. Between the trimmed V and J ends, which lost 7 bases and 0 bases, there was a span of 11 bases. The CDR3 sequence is CASAPGSSTDTQYF. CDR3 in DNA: TGTGCTAGTGCGCCCGGGAGTAGCACAGATACGCAGTATTTT. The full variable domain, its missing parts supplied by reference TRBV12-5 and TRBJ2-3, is DARVTQTPRHKVTEMGQEVTMRCQPILGHNTVFWYRQTMMQGLELLAYFRNRAPLDDSGMPKDRFSAEMPDATLATLKIQPSEPRDSAVYFCASAPGSSTDTQYFGPGTRLTVL.

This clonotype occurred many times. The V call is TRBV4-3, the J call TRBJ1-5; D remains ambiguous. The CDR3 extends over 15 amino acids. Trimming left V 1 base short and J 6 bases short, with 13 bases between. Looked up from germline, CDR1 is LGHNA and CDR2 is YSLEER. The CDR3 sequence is CASSQAGGRGQPQHF. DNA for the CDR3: TGCGCCAGCAGCCAAGCTGGAGGGCGCGGTCAGCCCCAGCATTTT.

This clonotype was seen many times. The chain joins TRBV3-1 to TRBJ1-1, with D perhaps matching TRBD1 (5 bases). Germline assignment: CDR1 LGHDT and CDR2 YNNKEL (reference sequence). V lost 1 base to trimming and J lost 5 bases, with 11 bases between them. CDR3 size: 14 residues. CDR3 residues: CASSQGPGRTEAFF. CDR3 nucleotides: TGTGCCAGCAGCCAAGGCCCAGGGCGAACTGAAGCTTTCTTT.

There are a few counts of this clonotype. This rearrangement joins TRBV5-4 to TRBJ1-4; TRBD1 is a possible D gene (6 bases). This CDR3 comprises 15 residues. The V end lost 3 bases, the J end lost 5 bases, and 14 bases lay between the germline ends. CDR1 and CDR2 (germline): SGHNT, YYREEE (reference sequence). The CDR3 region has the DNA TGTGCCAGCAGCTCCTACAGGGAGGGGAATGAAAAACTGTTTTTT. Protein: CASSSYREGNEKLFF. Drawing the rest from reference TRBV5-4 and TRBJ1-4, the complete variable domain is ETGVTQSPTHLIKTRGQQVTLRCSSQSGHNTVSWYQQALGQGPQFIFQYYREEENGRGNFPPRFSGLQFPNYSSELNVNALELDDSALYLCASSSYREGNEKLFFGSGTQLSVL.